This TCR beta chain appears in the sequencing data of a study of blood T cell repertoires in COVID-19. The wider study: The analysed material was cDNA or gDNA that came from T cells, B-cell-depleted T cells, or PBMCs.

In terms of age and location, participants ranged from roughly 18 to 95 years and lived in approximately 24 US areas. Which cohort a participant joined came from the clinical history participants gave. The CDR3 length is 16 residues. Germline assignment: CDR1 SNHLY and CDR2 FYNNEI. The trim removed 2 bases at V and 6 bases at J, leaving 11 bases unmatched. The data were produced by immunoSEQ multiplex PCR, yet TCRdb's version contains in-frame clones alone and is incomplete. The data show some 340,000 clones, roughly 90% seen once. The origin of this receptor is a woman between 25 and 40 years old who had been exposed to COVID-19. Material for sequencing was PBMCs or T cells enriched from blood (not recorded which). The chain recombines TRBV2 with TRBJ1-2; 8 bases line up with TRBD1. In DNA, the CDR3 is TGTGCCAGCAGTGAAAGGAATCAGGGGGCGGACGATGGCTACACCTTC. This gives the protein CASSERNQGADDGYTF.